This TCR beta chain was sequenced during a study of CD8 T cells in Susac syndrome. cDNA came from roughly 0.53 to 1 ug RNA primed by random hexamers. With immunoSEQ multiplex PCR, TCR beta CDR3 was amplified across 54 Vbeta and 13 Jbeta. Each CDR3 protein gets one entry after TCRdb re-called the immunoSEQ multiplex PCR reads with MiXCR. The sample shows 180,000 or so distinct CDR3 sequences, about 95% of them seen only once. The sample was CD4+ T cells from PBMCs. This clonotype originated in a human donor in good health.

DNA of the CDR3: TGCAGCGTTCTAGCGGGAGGGCCTAGCTCCTACGAGCAGTACTTC. Translated: CSVLAGGPSSYEQYF. The chain carries TRBV29-1 and TRBJ2-7; 12 bases are a match to TRBD2. Germline CDR1 is SQVTM and CDR2 is ANQGSEA. This CDR3 has 15 residues. After removal of 5 bases from V and 0 bases from J, the junction contained 5 bases not matched to a gene.